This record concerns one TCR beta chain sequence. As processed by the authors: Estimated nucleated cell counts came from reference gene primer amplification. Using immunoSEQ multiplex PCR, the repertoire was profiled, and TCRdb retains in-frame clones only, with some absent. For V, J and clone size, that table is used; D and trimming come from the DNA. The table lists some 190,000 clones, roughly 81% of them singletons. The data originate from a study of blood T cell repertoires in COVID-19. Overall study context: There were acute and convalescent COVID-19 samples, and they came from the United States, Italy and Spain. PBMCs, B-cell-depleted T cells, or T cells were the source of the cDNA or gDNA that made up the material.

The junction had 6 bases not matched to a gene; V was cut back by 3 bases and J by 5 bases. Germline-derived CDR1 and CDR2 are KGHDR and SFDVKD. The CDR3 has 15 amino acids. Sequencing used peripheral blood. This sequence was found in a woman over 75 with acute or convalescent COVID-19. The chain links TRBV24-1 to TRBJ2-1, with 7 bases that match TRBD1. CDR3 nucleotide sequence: TGTGCCACCAGTGATGCGACGACAGGGCACAATGAGCAGTTCTTC. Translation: CATSDATTGHNEQFF.